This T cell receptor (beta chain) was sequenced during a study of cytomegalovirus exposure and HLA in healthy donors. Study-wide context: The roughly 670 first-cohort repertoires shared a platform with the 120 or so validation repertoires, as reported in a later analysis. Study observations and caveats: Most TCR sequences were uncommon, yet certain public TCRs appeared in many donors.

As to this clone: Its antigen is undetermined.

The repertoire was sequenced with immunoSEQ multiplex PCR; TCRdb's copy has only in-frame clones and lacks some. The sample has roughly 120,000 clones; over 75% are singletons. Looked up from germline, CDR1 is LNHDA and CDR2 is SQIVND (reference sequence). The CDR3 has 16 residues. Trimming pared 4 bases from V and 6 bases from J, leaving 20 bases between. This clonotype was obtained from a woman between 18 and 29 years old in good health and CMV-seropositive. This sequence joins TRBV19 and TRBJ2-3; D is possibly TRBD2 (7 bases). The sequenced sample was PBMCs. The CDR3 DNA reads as TGTGCCAGTAGTAGGGGAGGGGGGCTCTCGGCGGATACGCAGTATTTT. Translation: CASSRGGGLSADTQYF.